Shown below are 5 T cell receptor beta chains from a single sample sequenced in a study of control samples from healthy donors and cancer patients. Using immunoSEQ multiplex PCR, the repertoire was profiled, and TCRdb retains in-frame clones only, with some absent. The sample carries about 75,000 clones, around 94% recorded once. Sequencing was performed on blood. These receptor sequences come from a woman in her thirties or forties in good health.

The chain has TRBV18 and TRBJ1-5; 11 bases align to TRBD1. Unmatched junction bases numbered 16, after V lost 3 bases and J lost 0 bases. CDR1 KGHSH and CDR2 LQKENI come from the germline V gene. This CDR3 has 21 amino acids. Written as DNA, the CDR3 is TGTGCCAGCTCACCTACGATTGGACAGGGGGCTTATAGGTATAGCAATCAGCCCCAGCATTTT. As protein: CASSPTIGQGAYRYSNQPQHF. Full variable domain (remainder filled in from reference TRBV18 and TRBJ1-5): NAGVMQNPRHLVRRRGQEARLRCSPMKGHSHVYWYRQLPEEGLKFMVYLQKENIIDESGMPKERFSAEFPKEGPSILRIQQVVRGDSAAYFCASSPTIGQGAYRYSNQPQHFGDGTRLSIL.

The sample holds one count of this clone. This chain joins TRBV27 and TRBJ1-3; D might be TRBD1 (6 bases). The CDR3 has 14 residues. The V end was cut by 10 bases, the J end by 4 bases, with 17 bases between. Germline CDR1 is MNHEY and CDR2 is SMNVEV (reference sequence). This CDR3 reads CANPPPGAGNTIYF. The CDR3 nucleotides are TGTGCCAACCCACCCCCAGGGGCCGGAAACACCATATATTTT.

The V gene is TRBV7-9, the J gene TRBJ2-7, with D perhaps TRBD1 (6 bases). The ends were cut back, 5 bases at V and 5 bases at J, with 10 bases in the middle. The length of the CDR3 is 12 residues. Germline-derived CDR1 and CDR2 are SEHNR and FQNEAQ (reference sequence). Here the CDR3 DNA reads TGTGCCAGCAGCCAGACAGGCAACGAGCAGTACTTC. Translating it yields CASSQTGNEQYF. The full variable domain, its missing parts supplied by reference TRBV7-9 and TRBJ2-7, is DTGVSQNPRHKITKRGQNVTFRCDPISEHNRLYWYRQTLGQGPEFLTYFQNEAQLEKSRLLSDRFSAERPKGSFSTLEIQRTEQGDSAMYLCASSQTGNEQYFGPGTRLTVT.

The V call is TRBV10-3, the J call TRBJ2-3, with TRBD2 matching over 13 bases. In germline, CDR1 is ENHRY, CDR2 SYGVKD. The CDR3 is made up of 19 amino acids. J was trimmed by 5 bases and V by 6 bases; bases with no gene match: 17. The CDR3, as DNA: TGTGCCATCAGCCCGGGACTAGCGGGGACGGGGTCAGGAGGAGATACGCAGTATTTT. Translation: CAISPGLAGTGSGGDTQYF.

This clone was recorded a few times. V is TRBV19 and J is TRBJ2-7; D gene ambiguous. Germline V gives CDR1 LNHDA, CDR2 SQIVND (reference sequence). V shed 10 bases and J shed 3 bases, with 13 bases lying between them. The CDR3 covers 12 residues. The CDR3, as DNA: TGTGCCACCGCTCCAGGCGACTACGAGCAGTACTTC. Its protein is CATAPGDYEQYF.